These T cell receptor beta chains were read from a single sample in a study of cytotoxic CD8 clonotypes in ibrutinib-treated CLL. Assay: immunoSEQ multiplex PCR; the TCRdb copy retains only in-frame clones and omits some. In the table there are 160,000 or so clones, about four fifths of which are singletons. The sample in question was PBMCs, obtained after 24 months of ibrutinib treatment. The source of these receptors is a human donor with chronic lymphocytic leukemia. Each CDR3 is given with its conserved first and last residue. The order of the fields is J gene, clone size, D gene, V gene, CDR3 DNA, CDR3 protein. A D gene is named only where the DNA matches it firmly. Size is stated for part of the rows, as once, few or many counts, or as a class when the clone is expanded.

j_call: TRBJ2-5; clone_size: once; d_call: TRBD2; v_call: TRBV12-5; cdr3_nt: TGTGCTAGTGGCCCTAGCGGACAAGAGACCCAGTACTTC; cdr3_aa: CASGPSGQETQYF
j_call: TRBJ1-2; clone_size: NA; d_call: NA; v_call: TRBV16; cdr3_nt: TGTGCCAGCAGCCAGAGGCAGGGGAATGGCTACACCTTC; cdr3_aa: CASSQRQGNGYTF
j_call: TRBJ2-2; clone_size: NA; d_call: NA; v_call: TRBV7-9; cdr3_nt: TGTGCCAGCAGGTTATCTGGGGAGCTGTTTTTT; cdr3_aa: CASRLSGELFF
j_call: TRBJ2-2; clone_size: NA; d_call: NA; v_call: TRBV7-3; cdr3_nt: TGTGCCAGCAGCTTAACTGCAACCCTCCACCCATTAGCCCGACTCAACACCGGGGAGCTGTTTTTT; cdr3_aa: CASSLTATLHPLARLNTGELFF
j_call: TRBJ2-1; clone_size: NA; d_call: NA; v_call: TRBV4-3; cdr3_nt: TGCGCCAGCAGCCAACCTGGCAGGGTGGGGGGTGTTAATGAGCAGTTCTTC; cdr3_aa: CASSQPGRVGGVNEQFF
j_call: TRBJ2-2; clone_size: NA; d_call: TRBD2; v_call: TRBV28; cdr3_nt: TGTGCCAGCAGTTGGACTAGTTTGAGCGGGGAGCTGTTTTTT; cdr3_aa: CASSWTSLSGELFF
j_call: TRBJ2-7; clone_size: few; d_call: NA; v_call: TRBV10-3; cdr3_nt: TGTGCCATCAGTGACTCCTACGAGCAGTACTTC; cdr3_aa: CAISDSYEQYF
j_call: TRBJ2-1; clone_size: NA; d_call: NA; v_call: TRBV5-8; cdr3_nt: TGTGCCAGCAGCTTGTCCAGCTACAATGAGCAGTTCTTC; cdr3_aa: CASSLSSYNEQFF
j_call: TRBJ1-1; clone_size: NA; d_call: NA; v_call: TRBV30; cdr3_nt: TGTGCCTGGAGTCGGGGGGCGAGTACTGAAGCTTTCTTT; cdr3_aa: CAWSRGASTEAFF
j_call: TRBJ2-1; clone_size: NA; d_call: TRBD1; v_call: TRBV19; cdr3_nt: TGTGCCAGTAGTATATTTGTGACAGGGACCTACAATGAGCAGTTCTTC; cdr3_aa: CASSIFVTGTYNEQFF
j_call: TRBJ1-1; clone_size: NA; d_call: NA; v_call: TRBV21-1; cdr3_nt: TGTGCCAGCAGCAAACTTCTTAACGGGGTCGATGAAGCTTTCTTT; cdr3_aa: CASSKLLNGVDEAFF
j_call: TRBJ2-5; clone_size: NA; d_call: NA; v_call: TRBV6-6; cdr3_nt: TGTGCCAGCAGTTGGCTCGAGCTCCAAGAGACCCAGTACTTC; cdr3_aa: CASSWLELQETQYF
j_call: TRBJ2-6; clone_size: NA; d_call: NA; v_call: TRBV19; cdr3_nt: TGTGCCAGTAGTATGACAGGCTCTGGGGCCAACGTCCTGACTTTC; cdr3_aa: CASSMTGSGANVLTF
j_call: TRBJ1-5; clone_size: NA; d_call: NA; v_call: TRBV6-5; cdr3_nt: TGTGCCAGCAGCCCAAGTCATGTCAATCAGCCCCAGCATTTT; cdr3_aa: CASSPSHVNQPQHF
j_call: TRBJ2-1; clone_size: NA; d_call: NA; v_call: TRBV4-3; cdr3_nt: TGCGCCAGCAGCCAAGAAGGCGGGAATGAGCAGTTCTTC; cdr3_aa: CASSQEGGNEQFF
j_call: TRBJ1-2; clone_size: NA; d_call: NA; v_call: TRBV30; cdr3_nt: TGTGCCTGGAGTGTGATGGACAGTTATGGCTACACCTTC; cdr3_aa: CAWSVMDSYGYTF
j_call: TRBJ2-6; clone_size: NA; d_call: NA; v_call: TRBV11-2; cdr3_nt: TGTGCCAGCAGCCGGACCAATTTAGCTGGGGCCAACGTCCTGACTTTC; cdr3_aa: CASSRTNLAGANVLTF
j_call: TRBJ1-2; clone_size: few; d_call: NA; v_call: TRBV2; cdr3_nt: TGTGCCAGCGTCCGGGGGGCGGGCTACACCTTC; cdr3_aa: CASVRGAGYTF
j_call: TRBJ2-1; clone_size: NA; d_call: NA; v_call: TRBV6-5; cdr3_nt: TGTGCCAGCAGTTTTGGGACCTCCTACAATGAGCAGTTCTTC; cdr3_aa: CASSFGTSYNEQFF
j_call: TRBJ2-1; clone_size: NA; d_call: NA; v_call: TRBV11-3; cdr3_nt: TGTGCCAGCAGCCAGAGGAGCTCCTACAATGAGCAGTTCTTC; cdr3_aa: CASSQRSSYNEQFF
j_call: TRBJ1-5; clone_size: NA; d_call: NA; v_call: TRBV19; cdr3_nt: TGTGCCAGTAGTATCCGGCCCAATCAGCCCCAGCATTTT; cdr3_aa: CASSIRPNQPQHF
j_call: TRBJ2-3; clone_size: NA; d_call: NA; v_call: TRBV19; cdr3_nt: TGTGCCAGTAGCCTGACTGGAGATACGCAGTATTTT; cdr3_aa: CASSLTGDTQYF
j_call: TRBJ2-2; clone_size: NA; d_call: NA; v_call: TRBV7-9; cdr3_nt: TGTGCCAGCAGCTTAAAACGACCCACGTCCGGGGAGCTGTTTTTT; cdr3_aa: CASSLKRPTSGELFF
j_call: TRBJ1-2; clone_size: NA; d_call: TRBD1; v_call: TRBV18; cdr3_nt: TGTGCCAGCTCACCAGAGGACAGGGTCGGCTATGGCTACACCTTC; cdr3_aa: CASSPEDRVGYGYTF
j_call: TRBJ1-2; clone_size: few; d_call: NA; v_call: TRBV7-3; cdr3_nt: TGTGCCAGCAGCTTAGATAACAGGCGCTACGGCTACACCTTC; cdr3_aa: CASSLDNRRYGYTF
j_call: TRBJ2-2; clone_size: NA; d_call: NA; v_call: TRBV6-1; cdr3_nt: TGTGCCAGCAGTGAATCGTACCAGAACACCGGGGAGCTGTTTTTT; cdr3_aa: CASSESYQNTGELFF
j_call: TRBJ1-5; clone_size: few; d_call: NA; v_call: TRBV7-8; cdr3_nt: TGTGCCAGCAGCTTAAGAAGGGCCGGAGAAAGCAATCAGCCCCAGCATTTT; cdr3_aa: CASSLRRAGESNQPQHF
j_call: TRBJ1-1; clone_size: NA; d_call: NA; v_call: TRBV5-1; cdr3_nt: TGCGCCAGCAGCGGTTCGGGTCTGAACACTGAAGCTTTCTTT; cdr3_aa: CASSGSGLNTEAFF
j_call: TRBJ1-6; clone_size: NA; d_call: NA; v_call: TRBV30; cdr3_nt: TGTGCCTGGGGCCGCCGGGTGAGGGATAATTCACCCCTCCACTTT; cdr3_aa: CAWGRRVRDNSPLHF
j_call: TRBJ2-2; clone_size: NA; d_call: NA; v_call: TRBV19; cdr3_nt: TGTGCCAGTAGTCTCGGGACGCAGACCGGGGAGCTGTTTTTT; cdr3_aa: CASSLGTQTGELFF
j_call: TRBJ2-5; clone_size: NA; d_call: TRBD2; v_call: TRBV18; cdr3_nt: TGTGCCAGCTCATCCGACGGGAGGGCCTGGGAGACCCAGTACTTC; cdr3_aa: CASSSDGRAWETQYF
j_call: TRBJ1-1; clone_size: NA; d_call: NA; v_call: TRBV10-3; cdr3_nt: TGTGCCATCAGTGAGTCAGGTTACACTGAAGCTTTCTTT; cdr3_aa: CAISESGYTEAFF
j_call: TRBJ2-5; clone_size: NA; d_call: NA; v_call: TRBV4-3; cdr3_nt: TGCGCCAGCAGCCAAGAGTACCGTGAGACCCAGTACTTC; cdr3_aa: CASSQEYRETQYF
j_call: TRBJ1-2; clone_size: NA; d_call: TRBD1; v_call: TRBV7-2; cdr3_nt: TGTGCCAGCAGCTCCCCGGGACAGGGGGCTTATGGCTACACCTTC; cdr3_aa: CASSSPGQGAYGYTF
j_call: TRBJ2-7; clone_size: NA; d_call: TRBD2; v_call: TRBV29-1; cdr3_nt: TGCAGCGTTGAAGAGGCGGGAGGACGGTCCTACGAGCAGTACTTC; cdr3_aa: CSVEEAGGRSYEQYF